The 21 T cell receptor beta chains below come from one sample, sequenced in a study of PD-L1 blockade in urothelial cancer. This table comes from immunoSEQ multiplex PCR, and its TCRdb copy is limited to in-frame clones, with some not included. The sample lists more than 85,000 clones; about 90% were seen once. The sequencing here drew on PBMCs, taken around atezolizumab (anti-PD-L1) treatment. The receptors here all came from a woman older than 75 with urothelial cancer.

The V call is TRBV18, the J call TRBJ2-3; D possibly corresponds to TRBD2 (5 bases). The ends were cut back, 6 bases at V and 0 bases at J, with 13 bases in the middle. Germline V gives CDR1 KGHSH, CDR2 LQKENI. The CDR3 length is 15 residues. The CDR3 loop is CASSFSSSSTDTQYF. The CDR3, as DNA: TGTGCCAGCTCGTTCTCTAGCTCTAGCACAGATACGCAGTATTTT.

This chain's CDR3 is CASSSRTGPQETQYF. The CDR3 bases are TGTGCCAGCAGCTCGCGGACAGGCCCCCAAGAGACCCAGTACTTC. J is TRBJ2-5 and V is TRBV5-4; 7 bases fit TRBD1. This CDR3 has 15 residues. V lost 3 bases to trimming and J lost 1 base; unmatched junction nucleotides: 6. Germline V gene data show CDR1 as SGHNT and CDR2 as YYREEE (reference sequence).

The chain carries TRBV30 and TRBJ1-1; D may be TRBD1 (6 bases). Per the germline V gene, CDR1 is GTSNPN and CDR2 is SVGIG (reference sequence). The germline V and J ends were trimmed by 3 bases and 5 bases, with 13 bases remaining between them. This CDR3 contains 13 residues. Written as DNA, the CDR3 is TGTGCCTGGAGGACGGGACACACTACTGAAGCTTTCTTT. Its protein is CAWRTGHTTEAFF.

The gene calls are TRBV5-1 and TRBJ2-7; D remains unclear. This CDR3 region has 16 residues. V was cut by 4 bases and J by 6 bases, with 23 bases left in between. Germline values: CDR1 SGHRS, CDR2 YFSETQ. The CDR3 protein is CASSPDPVGAGGEQYF. The DNA of the CDR3 is TGCGCCAGCAGCCCCGACCCAGTGGGTGCCGGCGGCGAGCAGTACTTC.

This sequence joins TRBV18 and TRBJ1-1, with 9 bases aligning to TRBD1. Germline CDR1 is KGHSH and CDR2 is LQKENI. V gave up 0 bases and J gave up 11 bases; unmatched junction bases: 4. The CDR3 loop spans 13 amino acids. In DNA form, the CDR3 reads TGTGCCAGCTCACCACCCGAAGGACAGGGGGCTTTCTTT. Residues: CASSPPEGQGAFF.

A few counts support this clone. The chain joins TRBV28 to TRBJ2-1; tentative D call: TRBD1 (6 bases). Germline V gene lookup returns CDR1 MDHEN and CDR2 SYDVKM. V dropped 4 bases and J dropped 10 bases, with 14 bases sitting between them. The CDR3 sequence is 13 residues long. The CDR3 region is CASSSPFTGEQFF. The CDR3 nucleotides are TGTGCCAGCAGTTCACCCTTTACAGGGGAGCAGTTCTTC. The variable domain in full, with the rest retrieved from reference TRBV28 and TRBJ2-1, is DVKVTQSSRYLVKRTGEKVFLECVQDMDHENMFWYRQDPGLGLRLIYFSYDVKMKEKGDIPEGYSVSREKKERFSLILESASTNQTSMYLCASSSPFTGEQFFGPGTRLTVL.

The CDR3 reads CAWGRTGRTYEQYF. CDR3 bases: TGTGCCTGGGGGAGGACAGGACGGACCTACGAGCAGTACTTC. The gene calls are TRBV30 and TRBJ2-7, with D possibly being TRBD1 (7 bases). Trimming left V 5 bases short and J 2 bases short, with 16 bases between. The CDR3 covers 14 residues. The germline V gene encodes CDR1 GTSNPN and CDR2 SVGIG (reference sequence).

The chain joins TRBV6-5 to TRBJ2-7; 10 positions match TRBD2. Trimming took 8 bases from V and 9 from J; bases not matched to a gene: 10. The CDR3 spans 13 residues. Germline V lookup: CDR1 MNHEY, CDR2 SVGAGI. CDR3 sequence (DNA): TGTGCCAGCTATTCAGCGGGAGGGCTAGGGCAGTACTTC. Encoded protein: CASYSAGGLGQYF.

The chain carries TRBV6-6 and TRBJ2-5; no firm D call. The CDR3 extends over 14 amino acids. Trimming left V 7 bases short and J 1 base short, with 13 bases between. Germline lookup yields CDR1 MNHNY and CDR2 SVGAGI (reference sequence). The CDR3 DNA reads as TGTGCCAGCACACCCGCTGGGCGCCAAGAGACCCAGTACTTC. Residues: CASTPAGRQETQYF.

The chain recombines TRBV9 with TRBJ2-1, with TRBD2 matching over 8 bases. Germline-derived CDR1 and CDR2 are SGDLS and YYNGEE. J was trimmed by 8 bases and V by 3 bases; bases with no gene match: 7. The length of the CDR3 is 14 residues. CDR3 sequence (DNA): TGTGCCAGCAGCGCTCGGGAGGGCGTCCATGAGCAGTTCTTC. Protein product: CASSAREGVHEQFF.

This clone was seen more than once but under ten times. This chain links TRBV7-2 with TRBJ1-1, with TRBD1 identical over 8 bases. This CDR3 is 14 amino acids long. The ends lost 5 bases at V and 1 base at J; junction bases unmatched: 3. Germline CDR1 reads SGHTA; CDR2 reads FQGNSA. The CDR3 nucleotides read TGTGCCAGCAGCCTGGGACAGGAGAACACTGAAGCTTTCTTT. This sequence encodes CASSLGQENTEAFF.

This clone was seen once. The genes are TRBV19 and TRBJ2-4; 7 bases agree with TRBD2. The CDR3 runs 18 residues. J lost 8 bases, V lost 1 base, and 17 bases had no gene match. Per germline, CDR1 LNHDA and CDR2 SQIVND (reference sequence). The CDR3 is CASSIGFPSREGWDIQYF. CDR3 sequence (DNA): TGTGCCAGTAGTATAGGGTTCCCCAGCAGGGAGGGTTGGGACATTCAGTACTTC.

This chain connects TRBV5-1 to TRBJ1-5; weak D call: TRBD1 (5 bases). V was pared by 5 bases and J by 7 bases, with 16 bases between. CDR1 is SGHRS, CDR2 YFSETQ, per germline. This CDR3 is 14 amino acids long. The CDR3 sequence: CASSSEQGIQPQHF. CDR3 nucleotides: TGCGCCAGCAGTTCGGAGCAGGGCATCCAGCCCCAGCATTTT.

The chain recombines TRBV11-2 with TRBJ1-2; D may be TRBD1 (5 bases). CDR1 and CDR2 from the germline V gene are SGHAT and FQNNGV. This CDR3 has 16 amino acids. V was shortened by 3 bases and J by 2 bases, with 16 bases between the two germline ends. The CDR3 coding sequence is TGTGCCAGCAGCTTGTCGTTTCTCCGGGGGAACTATGGCTACACCTTC. It specifies CASSLSFLRGNYGYTF.

This chain joins TRBV7-9 and TRBJ2-2; D not certain. With 1 base removed from V and 4 bases from J, the gap between germline ends came to 10 bases. The V gene's germline CDR1 is SEHNR and CDR2 FQNEAQ (reference sequence). This CDR3 has 15 residues. The CDR3 region has the DNA TGTGCCAGCAGCTTAGTTGTAGCTATCACCGGGGAGCTGTTTTTT. It is translated as CASSLVVAITGELFF.

The CDR3: CASSITGSNTGELFF. CDR3 bases: TGCGCCAGCAGCATAACAGGGTCGAACACCGGGGAGCTGTTTTTT. The chain has TRBV5-1 and TRBJ2-2; TRBD1 might be the D (6 bases). The CDR3 consists of 15 residues. Trimming pared 4 bases from V and 0 bases from J, leaving 10 bases between. Germline CDR1 reads SGHRS; CDR2 reads YFSETQ. Based on the CDR3 plus reference TRBV5-1 and TRBJ2-2, the full variable domain is KAGVTQTPRYLIKTRGQQVTLSCSPISGHRSVSWYQQTPGQGLQFLFEYFSETQRNKGNFPGRFSGRQFSNSRSEMNVSTLELGDSALYLCASSITGSNTGELFFGEGSRLTVL.

V and J are TRBV14 and TRBJ2-1, with 13 bases aligning to TRBD2. Germline trimming cut 5 bases from V and 5 bases from J; bases unmatched to any gene: 12. Germline lookup yields CDR1 SGHDN and CDR2 FVKESK. The CDR3 has 18 amino acids. The CDR3 region is CASSAGLAGEGWDNEQFF. CDR3 DNA sequence: TGTGCCAGCAGCGCCGGACTAGCGGGAGAGGGGTGGGACAATGAGCAGTTCTTC.

The chain combines TRBV10-3 with TRBJ2-5, with a tentative D call TRBD2 (5 bases). This CDR3 contains 14 residues. Trimming stripped 2 bases from V and 5 bases from J, with 12 bases between. CDR1 ENHRY and CDR2 SYGVKD come from the germline V gene. CDR3 DNA sequence: TGTGCCATCAGTGAGGGGGAGTCCATGGAGACCCAGTACTTC. Translation: CAISEGESMETQYF.

The CDR3 nucleotides are TGTGCCAGTAGTAACGGACAGGTGTATCAGCCCCAGCATTTT. This encodes CASSNGQVYQPQHF. The chain recombines TRBV19 with TRBJ1-5; TRBD1 aligns across 7 bases. The trim removed 4 bases at V and 5 bases at J, leaving 5 bases unmatched. The CDR3 has 14 residues. Germline V gene lookup returns CDR1 LNHDA and CDR2 SQIVND (reference sequence).

The V call is TRBV27, the J call TRBJ2-5, with 10 bases fitting TRBD2. The length of the CDR3 is 15 residues. The germline gives CDR1 MNHEY, CDR2 SMNVEV (reference sequence). Trimming removed 5 bases from V and 1 base from J; junction bases left unmatched: 4. CDR3 DNA sequence: TGTGCCAGCAGTCGGTTAGCGGGGGGCCAAGAGACCCAGTACTTC. Residues: CASSRLAGGQETQYF.

V gene TRBV5-1 combines with J gene TRBJ1-1, with D perhaps TRBD1 (6 bases). V dropped 7 bases and J dropped 6 bases, with 19 bases sitting between them. Germline V CDR1 and CDR2: SGHRS, YFSETQ. This CDR3 contains 14 residues. The CDR3 DNA reads TGCGCCAGCCTTCGCTCCCCAGGGGATGCTGAAGCTTTCTTT. Encoded protein: CASLRSPGDAEAFF.